This T cell receptor (beta chain) was recorded in a study of breast tumors, draining lymph nodes, adjacent tissues listed by TCRdb under 2016. Study-wide context: TCR beta repertoires were compared across tumor, adjacent nontumor tissue and axillary lymph nodes obtained from breast cancer patients. In human breast cancer, the study set out to evaluate how tumor, surrounding tissue and draining lymph node repertoires relate to one another and whether T cells may move between these sites. What the authors observed across the whole study: The data were considered consistent with the idea that most tumor T cells come from the lymph node and then expand in tumor tissue. The study presented the conclusion that tumor T cells originate in lymph nodes as consistent with a hypothesis, not as something directly demonstrated. The similarity between tumor and nontumor tissue repertoires was significantly greater in luminal-like breast cancer than in basal-like breast cancer. Tumor T-cell repertoires showed less diversity than lymph node repertoires and more diversity than nontumor tissue repertoires, and tumor T-cell repertoires showed preferential V and J gene usage.

The axillary draining lymph nodes of breast cancer patients were the source of the lymph node samples. This clonotype was counted ten times or more. Its antigen specificity is not known. Within one base of it there is no much larger clone, and no base qualities were kept. V is cut by 6 bases and J by 3 bases, and the space between the germline ends is 15 bases. The germline V gene provides CDR1 SGHVS and CDR2 FQNEAQ. Reading from cysteine to phenylalanine, the CDR3 counts 15 amino acids. Of all the DNA, just the CDR3 is kept, 45 bases in frame from base 1. Instrument on record: Illumina HiSeq 2000. Multiplex PCR amplification was used to build the TCR beta chain libraries. The amplified TCR beta chain products were analyzed by high-throughput sequencing. In TCRdb, the public reads were trimmed at Q25 with fastp and aligned with MiXCR, with productive beta chains retained. Under each unique CDR3 protein, matching rows form one entry showing the most common genes and DNA. The sample table records roughly 80,000 distinct CDR3 sequences; around 20% of these occur just once. In total, the top ten clones hold over 2% of the sample.

The sequencing input was axillary lymph node tissue. This receptor was obtained from a female donor with breast cancer. Some clones in this sample may be carry-over from other donors' samples. The chain is encoded by TRBV7-8 joined to TRBJ2-1; TRBD2 might be the D gene, on 7 matching bases. The bases are TGTGCCAGCAGGACGGGGGGCAGGAACTACAATGAGCAGTTCTTC. The translation is CASRTGGRNYNEQFF. The variable domain in full, with residues beyond the CDR3 obtained from the reference TRBV7-8 and TRBJ2-1 genes, is GAGVSQSPRYKVAKRGQDVALRCDPISGHVSLFWYQQALGQGPEFLTYFQNEAQLDKSGLPSDRFFAERPEGSVSTLKIQRTQQEDSAVYLCASRTGGRNYNEQFFGPGTRLTVL.